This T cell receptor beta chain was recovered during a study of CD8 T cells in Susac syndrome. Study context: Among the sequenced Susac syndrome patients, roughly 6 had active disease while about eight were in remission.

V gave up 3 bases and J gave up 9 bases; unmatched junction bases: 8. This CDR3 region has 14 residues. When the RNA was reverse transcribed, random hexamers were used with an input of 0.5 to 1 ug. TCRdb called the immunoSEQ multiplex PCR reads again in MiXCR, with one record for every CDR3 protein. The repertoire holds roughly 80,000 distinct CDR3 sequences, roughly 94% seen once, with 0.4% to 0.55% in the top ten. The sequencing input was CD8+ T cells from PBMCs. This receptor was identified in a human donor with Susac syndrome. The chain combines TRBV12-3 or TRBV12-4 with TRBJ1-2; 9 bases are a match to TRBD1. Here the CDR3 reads CASSFGTGKSSYTF. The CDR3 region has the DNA TGTGCCAGCAGTTTTGGGACAGGGAAGTCAAGCTACACCTTC.